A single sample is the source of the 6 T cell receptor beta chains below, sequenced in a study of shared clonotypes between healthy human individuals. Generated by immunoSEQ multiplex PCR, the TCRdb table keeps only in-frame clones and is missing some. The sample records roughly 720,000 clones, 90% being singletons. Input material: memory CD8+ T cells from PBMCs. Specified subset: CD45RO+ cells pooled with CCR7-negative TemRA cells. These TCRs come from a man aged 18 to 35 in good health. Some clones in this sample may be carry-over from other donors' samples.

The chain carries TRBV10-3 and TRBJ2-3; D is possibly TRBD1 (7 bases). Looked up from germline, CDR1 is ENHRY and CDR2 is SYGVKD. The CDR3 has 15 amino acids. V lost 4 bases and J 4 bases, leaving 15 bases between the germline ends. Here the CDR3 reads CAISGPGGSADTQYF. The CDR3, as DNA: TGTGCCATCAGTGGACCAGGGGGGTCCGCAGATACGCAGTATTTT.

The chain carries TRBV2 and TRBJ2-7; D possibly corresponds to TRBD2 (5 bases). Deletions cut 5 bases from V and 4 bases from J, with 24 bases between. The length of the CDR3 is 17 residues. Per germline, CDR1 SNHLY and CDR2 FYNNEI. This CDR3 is CASSMNPLAAEDYEQYF. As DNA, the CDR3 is TGTGCCAGCAGTATGAACCCTTTGGCAGCGGAGGATTACGAGCAGTACTTC.

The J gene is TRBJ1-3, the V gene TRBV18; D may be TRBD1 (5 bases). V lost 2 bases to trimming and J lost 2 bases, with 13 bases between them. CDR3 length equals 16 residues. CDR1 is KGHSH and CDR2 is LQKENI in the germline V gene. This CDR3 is CASSPSRGITGNTIYF. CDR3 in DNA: TGTGCCAGCTCACCAAGTCGGGGGATCACTGGAAACACCATATATTTT. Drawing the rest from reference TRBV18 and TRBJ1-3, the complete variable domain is NAGVMQNPRHLVRRRGQEARLRCSPMKGHSHVYWYRQLPEEGLKFMVYLQKENIIDESGMPKERFSAEFPKEGPSILRIQQVVRGDSAAYFCASSPSRGITGNTIYFGEGSWLTVV.

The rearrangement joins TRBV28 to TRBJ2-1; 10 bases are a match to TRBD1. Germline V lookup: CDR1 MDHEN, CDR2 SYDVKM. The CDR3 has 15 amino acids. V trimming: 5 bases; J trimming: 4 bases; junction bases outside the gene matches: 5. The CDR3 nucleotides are TGTGCCAGCAGTCCAGACAGGGGGCGGTACAATGAGCAGTTCTTC. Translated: CASSPDRGRYNEQFF. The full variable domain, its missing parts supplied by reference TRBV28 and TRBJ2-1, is DVKVTQSSRYLVKRTGEKVFLECVQDMDHENMFWYRQDPGLGLRLIYFSYDVKMKEKGDIPEGYSVSREKKERFSLILESASTNQTSMYLCASSPDRGRYNEQFFGPGTRLTVL.

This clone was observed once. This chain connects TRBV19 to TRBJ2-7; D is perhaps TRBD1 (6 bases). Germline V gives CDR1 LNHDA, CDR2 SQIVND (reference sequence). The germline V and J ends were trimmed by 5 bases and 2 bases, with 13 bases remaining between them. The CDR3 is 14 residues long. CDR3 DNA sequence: TGTGCCAGTAGTGGGGGCGGACCCACCTACGAGCAGTACTTC. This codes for CASSGGGPTYEQYF.

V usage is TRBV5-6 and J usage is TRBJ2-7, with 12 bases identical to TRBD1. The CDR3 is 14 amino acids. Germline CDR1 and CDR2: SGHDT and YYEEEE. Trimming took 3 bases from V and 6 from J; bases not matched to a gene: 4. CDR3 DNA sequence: TGTGCCAGCAGCTGGGGACAGGGGGCAGCCGAGCAGTACTTC. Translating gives CASSWGQGAAEQYF.